The source of this T cell receptor beta chain is a study of blood T cell repertoires in COVID-19. The overall study: From the United States, Italy and Spain came samples of acute and convalescent COVID-19. Sample material is recorded as cDNA or gDNA derived from T cells, B-cell-depleted T cells, or PBMCs.

The germline V gene has CDR1 SGHRS and CDR2 YFSETQ. Between the trimmed V and J ends, which lost 0 bases and 2 bases, there was a span of 12 bases. CDR3 length: 15 amino acids. This clone occurred a few times. In the source study's methods: Amplification of reference gene primers was used by the study to estimate nucleated cell counts. Generated by immunoSEQ multiplex PCR, the TCRdb table keeps only in-frame clones and is missing some. V and J calls and clone size follow that table, whereas D and trimming were derived from the DNA. The data contain some 350,000 clones, approximately 90% of them seen just once; the ten biggest clones take up roughly 3.3%.

This chain uses TRBV5-1 with TRBJ2-7, with D perhaps TRBD1 (5 bases). This receptor was identified in a woman in her late teens or twenties who had recovered from COVID-19. Sequencing was done on a sample of peripheral blood. The CDR3 sequence: CASSLEGSGTYEQYV. In DNA form, the CDR3 reads TGCGCCAGCAGCTTGGAGGGGTCAGGCACCTACGAGCAGTACGTC.